This T cell receptor (beta chain) originates from a study of a mutant IDH1 vaccine in newly diagnosed glioma. Time point given: week 5, during vaccination. What each vaccine dose contained was 300 ug of mutant IDH1 20-mer peptide, accompanied by topical imiquimod. About this clone itself: What it binds is unknown.

TCRdb keeps only in-frame clones here, not all; method: immunoSEQ multiplex PCR. The sample shows about 51,000 clones, around 80% of them seen only once. Losses at the gene ends were 1 base for V and 5 bases for J; bases not matched to a gene: 11. The CDR3 loop spans 17 amino acids. Germline-derived CDR1 and CDR2 are MGHDK and SYGVNS. The chain links TRBV25-1 to TRBJ1-1, with 9 bases aligning to TRBD1. The sample in question was PBMCs, obtained from a glioma patient whose treatment included an IDH1 peptide vaccine. The receptor was derived from a man aged 50-60 years with glioma. The CDR3 reads CASSELDPGQGGTEAFF. CDR3 coding DNA: TGTGCCAGCAGTGAATTAGACCCGGGACAGGGCGGGACTGAAGCTTTCTTT. Filled out from reference TRBV25-1 and TRBJ1-1, the complete variable domain reads EADIYQTPRYLVIGTGKKITLECSQTMGHDKMYWYQQDPGMELHLIHYSYGVNSTEKGDLSSESTVSRIRTEHFPLTLESARPSHTSQYLCASSELDPGQGGTEAFFGQGTRLTVV.